This is a list of T cell receptor beta chains from one sample in a study of human T cells and chemical hapten exposure. A single record per CDR3 protein comes from TCRdb applying MiXCR to the RACE reads. The profile shows about 120,000 distinct CDR3 sequences, roughly 15% of them singletons. The starting material was whole blood, obtained in connection with sensitization to the hapten diphenylcyclopropenone (DPC). All receptors derive from a young man with alopecia areata. Some clones in this sample may be carry-over from other donors' samples. Both conserved end residues are part of each CDR3. D genes are given only for firm matches. Rows give clone size only sometimes, using once, few, many, or a class for an expanded clone.

clone size: few
V gene: TRBV4-1
D gene: NA
J gene: TRBJ2-2
CDR3 DNA: TGCGCCAGCAGCCAAGCCTCAAGGTACCCCGGGGAGCTGTTTTTT
CDR3 protein: CASSQASRYPGELFF

clone size: many
V gene: TRBV14
D gene: NA
J gene: TRBJ1-1
CDR3 DNA: TGTGCCAGCAGCCCACCGGACGGCACCATGAACACTGAAGCTTTCTTT
CDR3 protein: CASSPPDGTMNTEAFF

clone size: NA
V gene: TRBV5-1
D gene: NA
J gene: TRBJ2-7
CDR3 DNA: TGCGCCAGCAGCTTGGAGCAGTCCTACGAGCAGTACTTC
CDR3 protein: CASSLEQSYEQYF

clone size: few
V gene: TRBV4-2
D gene: NA
J gene: TRBJ1-2
CDR3 DNA: TGTGCCAGCAGTACAGACTATGGCTACACCTTC
CDR3 protein: CASSTDYGYTF

clone size: few
V gene: TRBV11-3
D gene: NA
J gene: TRBJ1-1
CDR3 DNA: TGTGCCAGCAGCCGAACATGGGGCACTGAAGCTTTCTTT
CDR3 protein: CASSRTWGTEAFF

clone size: few
V gene: TRBV7-2
D gene: NA
J gene: TRBJ2-3
CDR3 DNA: TGTGCCAGCAGCTTACTCAGGGGAGATTACACAGATACGCAGTATTTT
CDR3 protein: CASSLLRGDYTDTQYF

clone size: NA
V gene: TRBV29-1
D gene: NA
J gene: TRBJ1-6
CDR3 DNA: TGCAGTCAAGGGGGAGGACGAAGGTCGCCCCTCCACTTT
CDR3 protein: CSQGGGRRSPLHF

clone size: many
V gene: TRBV11-2
D gene: NA
J gene: TRBJ1-6
CDR3 DNA: TGTGCCAGCAGCCCGCTGCAGGTCTCCTATAATTCACCCCTCCACTTT
CDR3 protein: CASSPLQVSYNSPLHF

clone size: few
V gene: TRBV20-1
D gene: TRBD1
J gene: TRBJ2-2
CDR3 DNA: TGCAGTGCTAGCAGACCGGGACAGGAGAACACCGGGGAGCTGTTTTTT
CDR3 protein: CSASRPGQENTGELFF

clone size: few
V gene: TRBV12-3/TRBV12-4
D gene: TRBD2
J gene: TRBJ2-3
CDR3 DNA: TGTGCCAGCAGTTTGAGGGACTACCCAAGGGATACGCAGTATTTT
CDR3 protein: CASSLRDYPRDTQYF

clone size: NA
V gene: TRBV9
D gene: NA
J gene: TRBJ1-5
CDR3 DNA: TGTGCCAGCGGGGGTCAGGGAAGACAGCCCCAGCATTTT
CDR3 protein: CASGGQGRQPQHF

clone size: NA
V gene: TRBV10-3
D gene: NA
J gene: TRBJ1-3
CDR3 DNA: TGTGCCACCTGGGGGGGCGATCCGGCGGTCGGAAACACCATATATTTT
CDR3 protein: CATWGGDPAVGNTIYF

clone size: few
V gene: TRBV7-6
D gene: TRBD2
J gene: TRBJ2-3
CDR3 DNA: TGTGCCAGCAGCTTAGGGCCTAGCGGGGTCGTCACGCAGTATTTT
CDR3 protein: CASSLGPSGVVTQYF

clone size: NA
V gene: TRBV7-9
D gene: NA
J gene: TRBJ2-1
CDR3 DNA: TGTGCCAGCAGCGACCGGGAATACAATGAGCAGTTCTTC
CDR3 protein: CASSDREYNEQFF

clone size: NA
V gene: TRBV7-6
D gene: TRBD1
J gene: TRBJ2-3
CDR3 DNA: TGTGCCAGCAGCTTAGAGACAGGGGGAGCAGATACGCAGTATTTT
CDR3 protein: CASSLETGGADTQYF

clone size: NA
V gene: TRBV20-1
D gene: TRBD1
J gene: TRBJ2-7
CDR3 DNA: TGCAGTGCTAGAGCGGGACAGCCTTCCTACGAGCAGTACTTC
CDR3 protein: CSARAGQPSYEQYF

clone size: NA
V gene: TRBV6-5
D gene: NA
J gene: TRBJ1-1
CDR3 DNA: TGTGCCAGCAGTTACCTCACCGGACGGTACACTGAAGCTTTCTTT
CDR3 protein: CASSYLTGRYTEAFF

clone size: few
V gene: TRBV10-3
D gene: NA
J gene: TRBJ2-1
CDR3 DNA: TGTGCCATCAGGGGCGTACAGGGACCCCTCTCCAATGAGCAGTTCTTC
CDR3 protein: CAIRGVQGPLSNEQFF

clone size: few
V gene: TRBV6-2/TRBV6-3
D gene: TRBD2
J gene: TRBJ2-7
CDR3 DNA: TGTGCCAGCAGTTTCACTAGCGGGGGGCTCCGGATCTCCTACGAGCAGTACTTC
CDR3 protein: CASSFTSGGLRISYEQYF

clone size: many
V gene: TRBV24-1
D gene: TRBD1
J gene: TRBJ2-3
CDR3 DNA: TGTGCCACCAGTGACCGTAGGGCCAGACAGGGAAACCCCACAGATACGCAGTATTTT
CDR3 protein: CATSDRRARQGNPTDTQYF

clone size: few
V gene: TRBV9
D gene: NA
J gene: TRBJ1-2
CDR3 DNA: TGTGCCAGCAGCGTAGCACTGGGGCTTCCCGAGGTCGACTATGGCTACACCTTC
CDR3 protein: CASSVALGLPEVDYGYTF

clone size: NA
V gene: TRBV6-5
D gene: TRBD1
J gene: TRBJ1-2
CDR3 DNA: TGTGCCAGCAGTTATCGACAGGGCTATGGCTACACCTTC
CDR3 protein: CASSYRQGYGYTF

clone size: few
V gene: TRBV12-3/TRBV12-4
D gene: NA
J gene: TRBJ1-1
CDR3 DNA: TGTGCCAGCACCGCGACAGGCGGTAACACTGAAGCTTTCTTT
CDR3 protein: CASTATGGNTEAFF

clone size: few
V gene: TRBV18
D gene: NA
J gene: TRBJ2-1
CDR3 DNA: TGTGCCAGCTATAGGGGTCAACCCGGATTTAATGAGCAGTTCTTC
CDR3 protein: CASYRGQPGFNEQFF

clone size: many
V gene: TRBV7-9
D gene: NA
J gene: TRBJ2-7
CDR3 DNA: TGTGCCAGCAGCTTGGGCGGAGGGGCCTACGAGCAGTACTTC
CDR3 protein: CASSLGGGAYEQYF

clone size: NA
V gene: TRBV5-1
D gene: TRBD1
J gene: TRBJ2-1
CDR3 DNA: TGCGCCAGCAGCTTGGGGGACAGGGGTCCCCCTTTTTACAATGAGCAGTTCTTC
CDR3 protein: CASSLGDRGPPFYNEQFF

clone size: many
V gene: TRBV7-3
D gene: NA
J gene: TRBJ2-3
CDR3 DNA: TGTGCCAGCAGCCGCGAGGGACCACCAGGGACAGATACGCAGTATTTT
CDR3 protein: CASSREGPPGTDTQYF

clone size: few
V gene: TRBV15
D gene: NA
J gene: TRBJ1-2
CDR3 DNA: TGTGCCACCAGCATCCCTGAGACACCTACTAACTATGGCTACACCTTC
CDR3 protein: CATSIPETPTNYGYTF

clone size: few
V gene: TRBV7-9
D gene: NA
J gene: TRBJ2-7
CDR3 DNA: TGTGCCAGCAGTCACAGGGTATCGGTCTACGAGCAGTACTTC
CDR3 protein: CASSHRVSVYEQYF

clone size: NA
V gene: TRBV6-5
D gene: TRBD1
J gene: TRBJ2-7
CDR3 DNA: TGTGCCAGCAGTCGGGGACAGGGGGCGGCCTACGAGCAGTACTTC
CDR3 protein: CASSRGQGAAYEQYF

clone size: few
V gene: TRBV5-5
D gene: NA
J gene: TRBJ2-7
CDR3 DNA: TGTGCCAGCAGCTTGGGGGGGACTTATGGCGAGCAGTACTTC
CDR3 protein: CASSLGGTYGEQYF

clone size: many
V gene: TRBV7-3
D gene: NA
J gene: TRBJ1-2
CDR3 DNA: TGTGCCAGCAGCTTAAGTCCCCAGGATGGCTACACCTTC
CDR3 protein: CASSLSPQDGYTF